At least ten counts were recorded for the clone carrying this T cell receptor beta chain. Its antigen is unidentified. These data originate in a study of T cells in Graves' hyperthyroidism and ophthalmopathy. As for the study in general: At the time of initial diagnosis and before any treatment, peripheral blood was collected. Overall study results and limits: In the analysis, a 13 V-J model separated ophthalmopathy from stable hyperthyroidism. Most clonotypes that expanded in the thyroid above 0.001 also showed up in blood.

The CDR3 is 16 amino acids. The trim removed 4 bases at V and 4 bases at J, leaving 7 bases unmatched. The CDR3 regions of TCR beta were amplified from RNA transcripts. First-round RT-PCR of the TCR CDR3 relied on the HTBI primer set. TCRdb fed the multiplex PCR reads into MiXCR, producing one record per CDR3 protein. The sample contains about 200,000 distinct CDR3 sequences, around 17% of which appear only once. Patients showing uncontrolled infection, other autoimmune disease, pregnancy or lactation were ineligible. V usage is TRBV12-3 or TRBV12-4 and J usage is TRBJ2-5; 12 bases fit TRBD2. The sequence was collected from a woman between 50 and 59 years old with Graves' hyperthyroidism. Sample: blood. The CDR3 sequence is CASSSSLAGGGETQYF. CDR3 DNA sequence: TGTGCCAGCAGTTCTTCACTAGCGGGAGGTGGAGAGACCCAGTACTTC.